This T cell receptor (beta chain) comes out of a study of siplizumab effects on memory and regulatory T cells. The assay was immunoSEQ multiplex PCR, and TCRdb's table has in-frame clones only and misses some. The sample has more than 90,000 clones, about 93% seen once; the top ten hold 1% to 1.5%. The CDR3 extends over 16 amino acids. V was trimmed by 2 bases and J by 6 bases, leaving 17 bases between them. Germline V gives CDR1 SGDLS, CDR2 YYNGEE. Study observations and caveats: Proliferating siplizumab-culture Treg suppressive function went unconfirmed. Researchers could not give a naive or memory phenotype to roughly 75-97% of proliferating CD4+ or CD8+ clones. Treg-derived clones made up an average of approximately 70% of mappable alloreactive CD4+ clones with siplizumab and over 25% in controls.

Regarding this clone: As yet, its antigen is unknown.

The chain joins TRBV9 to TRBJ1-4, with TRBD1 as a possible D gene (6 bases). Sequenced: non-Treg CD4+ T cells sorted from blood. This clonotype was sampled from a human donor in good health. Here the CDR3 reads CASSVTGNLGDEKLFF. The CDR3 nucleotides read TGTGCCAGCAGCGTCACAGGGAACCTCGGGGATGAAAAACTGTTTTTT.